Listed below are T cell receptor beta chains from one sample, sequenced in a study of T cell responses to AZD1222 COVID-19 vaccine. Clones were read by immunoSEQ multiplex PCR, and TCRdb kept only the in-frame ones, dropping some. Counted here are under 150,000 clones, about 91% occurring once; the ten biggest clones make up over 8.5%. Sequenced here: peripheral blood, sampled on day 0 of AZD1222 vaccination. The source is an adult in good health. Both conserved end residues are part of each CDR3. Each record gives: clone size, V gene, J gene, D gene, CDR3 DNA, CDR3 protein. The D gene is left open where the match is weak. Only some rows state a clone size, as once, few, many or a class for expanded clones.

.,TRBV7-9,TRBJ1-4,.,TGTGCCAGCAGCTTAGGGGGCAGGGAGGAAAAACTGTTTTTT,CASSLGGREEKLFF
.,TRBV11-2,TRBJ2-5,.,TGTGCCAGCAGCTTCGGAGGAGAGACCCAGTACTTC,CASSFGGETQYF
.,TRBV10-1,TRBJ1-2,.,TGCGCCAGCAGGGATAGGCTGAACAACGCTAACTATGGCTACACCTTC,CASRDRLNNANYGYTF
.,TRBV6-2/TRBV6-3,TRBJ1-2,TRBD1,TGTGCCAGCAGCTCGACAGGGGGCCGCTTGGGGTATGGCTACACCTTC,CASSSTGGRLGYGYTF
once,TRBV6-6,TRBJ2-5,.,TGTGCCAGCAGTTACGGGGGGGCCCGGGAGACCCAGTACTTC,CASSYGGARETQYF
.,TRBV3-1/TRBV3-2,TRBJ2-1,TRBD2,TGTGCCAGCAGCCAAGGGACTAGCGGGGGGATCGAGCAGTTCTTC,CASSQGTSGGIEQFF
.,TRBV30,TRBJ1-4,TRBD1,TGTGCCTGGACGAGATCGGGGACAGGGATAGTTAATGAAAAACTGTTTTTT,CAWTRSGTGIVNEKLFF
.,TRBV6-4,TRBJ1-1,.,TGTGCCAGCCCGAGGCCGGGCAGGGACGGGGAGAACACTGAAGCTTTCTTT,CASPRPGRDGENTEAFF
.,TRBV7-3,TRBJ2-5,.,TGTGCCAGCAGCCCAGGACGCGAAGAGGCAGGCGAGACCCAGTACTTC,CASSPGREEAGETQYF
.,TRBV7-3,TRBJ1-2,TRBD1,TGTGCCAGCAGCTTAAGTTCGACAGGGGATGGTGATGGCTACACCTTC,CASSLSSTGDGDGYTF
.,TRBV29-1,TRBJ2-1,.,TGCAGCGTTGAATCACCTCTATACAATGAGCAGTTCTTC,CSVESPLYNEQFF
once,TRBV5-1,TRBJ1-2,.,TGCGCCAGCAGCCCGGGGCACTTAAACTATGGCTACACCTTC,CASSPGHLNYGYTF
.,TRBV24-1,TRBJ2-3,.,TGTGCCACCTACGCCCCGTCGGGAGATACGCAGTATTTT,CATYAPSGDTQYF
few,TRBV4-2,TRBJ1-1,TRBD1,TGTGCCAGCAGCCAAGTGAACCAGGGGGCTTCGAACACTGAAGCTTTCTTT,CASSQVNQGASNTEAFF
.,TRBV27,TRBJ2-7,TRBD1,TGTGCCAGCAGTCTCGCCGGGACAGCCTCCTACGAGCAGTACTTC,CASSLAGTASYEQYF
.,TRBV2,TRBJ1-6,.,TGTGCCAGCAGCGACAGTAATTCACCCCTCCACTTT,CASSDSNSPLHF
.,TRBV12-3/TRBV12-4,TRBJ1-4,.,TGTGCCAGCAGTTTAGTGGGTAGGGAAAAACTGTTTTTT,CASSLVGREKLFF
.,TRBV11-2,TRBJ2-6,.,TGTGCCAGCAGCTCTAGGGAGAGCTCTGGGGCCAACGTCCTGACTTTC,CASSSRESSGANVLTF
once,TRBV27,TRBJ2-7,.,TGTGCCAGCAGTTTTTCCGGGAGCTCCTACGAGCAGTACTTC,CASSFSGSSYEQYF
.,TRBV14,TRBJ1-1,TRBD1,TGTGCCAGCAGCCAAGCATCTGGACAGGGGAACACTGAAGCTTTCTTT,CASSQASGQGNTEAFF
.,TRBV5-5,TRBJ2-7,TRBD1,TGTGCCAGCAGTGACCCCATGAGGGACAGGGGGGGCGAGCAGTACTTC,CASSDPMRDRGGEQYF
.,TRBV2,TRBJ2-2,.,TGTGCCAGCAGTCCTCGACAGAGGAACACCGGGGAGCTGTTTTTT,CASSPRQRNTGELFF
.,TRBV28,TRBJ2-5,.,TGTGCCAGCAGTCCCACCCAGCCACAAGAGACCCAGTACTTC,CASSPTQPQETQYF
.,TRBV7-9,TRBJ1-3,TRBD1,TGTGCCAGCAGCTGGGCCAAAAACAGGGGTGGAAACACCATATATTTT,CASSWAKNRGGNTIYF
.,TRBV9,TRBJ1-3,TRBD1,TGTGCCAGCAGCCCGGGACAGAGCTCTGGAAACACCATATATTTT,CASSPGQSSGNTIYF
.,TRBV2,TRBJ1-1,TRBD1,TGTGCCAGCAGCTACAGGGGGAACACTGAAGCTTTCTTT,CASSYRGNTEAFF
.,TRBV11-3,TRBJ2-3,TRBD2,TGTGCCAGCAGCATCGGGCTAGCGGGAGGACGCACAGATACGCAGTATTTT,CASSIGLAGGRTDTQYF
.,TRBV7-2,TRBJ2-1,.,TGTGCCAGCAGTGATCGTACAGGGAGCTCCTACAATGAGCAGTTCTTC,CASSDRTGSSYNEQFF
.,TRBV24-1,TRBJ2-1,.,TGTGCCACCAGTAGTTCGGGTCGTGGCAGGGGATCCAATGAGCAGTTCTTC,CATSSSGRGRGSNEQFF
.,TRBV13,TRBJ2-2,.,TGTGCCAGCAGCTTACAGGGGCTCCCCACCGGGGAGCTGTTTTTT,CASSLQGLPTGELFF
.,TRBV6-4,TRBJ1-2,.,TGTGCCAGCAGTGACTCGTCTTTGGGGGCGCATGGCTACACCTTC,CASSDSSLGAHGYTF
.,TRBV19,TRBJ2-6,.,TGTGCCAGTAGCCCTTCGTCAACCTCTGGGGCCAACGTCCTGACTTTC,CASSPSSTSGANVLTF
.,TRBV7-2,TRBJ1-1,.,TGTGCCAGCAGCTTACTCACAGGGACGGGCACTGAAGCTTTCTTT,CASSLLTGTGTEAFF
.,TRBV21-1,TRBJ2-5,.,TGTGCCAGCAGTAAGGGGTGGGGACAAGAGACCCAGTACTTC,CASSKGWGQETQYF
.,TRBV12-3/TRBV12-4,TRBJ1-2,.,TGTGCCAGCAGTTTTAGGGTTAGCGGCTACACCTTC,CASSFRVSGYTF
.,TRBV4-1,TRBJ1-5,TRBD1,TGCGCCAGCAGCCCACAGGGACTGACAGGGCGGAATCAGCCCCAGCATTTT,CASSPQGLTGRNQPQHF
.,TRBV7-9,TRBJ1-2,TRBD1,TGTGCCAGCAGCCCGGGACAGAATATCGGCTACACCTTC,CASSPGQNIGYTF
once,TRBV6-5,TRBJ1-1,.,TGTGCCAGCAGTTACGTCGGGGGGCCCACCCTTGAAGCTTTCTTT,CASSYVGGPTLEAFF
.,TRBV10-3,TRBJ1-5,.,TGTGCCATTGGGGAGGGGCTTAGCAATCAGCCCCAGCATTTT,CAIGEGLSNQPQHF
.,TRBV18,TRBJ1-2,.,TGTGCCAGCTCACCACCGACAAAAACCCAGTCGGTTAACTATGGCTACACCTTC,CASSPPTKTQSVNYGYTF
once,TRBV19,TRBJ2-5,TRBD2,TGTGCCAGTAGTTTCTCTAGCGGGGCCGGAGAGACCCAGTACTTC,CASSFSSGAGETQYF
few,TRBV6-5,TRBJ2-7,TRBD1,TGTGCCAGCACTTCGCACGGACAGGGTCGAGAGCAGTACTTC,CASTSHGQGREQYF
once,TRBV4-2,TRBJ1-2,TRBD1,TGTGCCAGCAGCCAAGGGACAGGGGATATAACTTTTAACTATGGCTACACCTTC,CASSQGTGDITFNYGYTF